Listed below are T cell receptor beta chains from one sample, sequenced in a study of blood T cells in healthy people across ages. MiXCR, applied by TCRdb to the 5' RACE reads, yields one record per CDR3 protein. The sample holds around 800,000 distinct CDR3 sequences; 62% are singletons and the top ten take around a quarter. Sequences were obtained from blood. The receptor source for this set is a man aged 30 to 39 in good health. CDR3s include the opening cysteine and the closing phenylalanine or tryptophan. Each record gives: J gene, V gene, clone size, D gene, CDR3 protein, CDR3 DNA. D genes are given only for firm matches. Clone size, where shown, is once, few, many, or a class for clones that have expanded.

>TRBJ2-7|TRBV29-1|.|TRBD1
CSAIIGQGHRGEQYF
TGCAGCGCCATTATTGGACAGGGGCATAGGGGCGAGCAGTACTTC
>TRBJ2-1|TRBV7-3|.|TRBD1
CASSLSGGLGNEQFF
TGTGCCAGCAGCTTATCAGGGGGCTTAGGCAATGAGCAGTTCTTC
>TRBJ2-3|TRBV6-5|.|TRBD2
CASSPGLVSDTQYF
TGTGCCAGCAGTCCGGGACTAGTATCCGATACGCAGTATTTT
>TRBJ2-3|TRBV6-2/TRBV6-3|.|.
CASGPRDWFADTQYF
TGTGCCAGCGGCCCCAGGGATTGGTTCGCAGATACGCAGTATTTT
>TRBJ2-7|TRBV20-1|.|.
CSASPTGLSYEQYF
TGCAGTGCGAGTCCGACAGGCCTCTCCTACGAGCAGTACTTC
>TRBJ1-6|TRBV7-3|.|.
CASSLTGDLGSPLHF
TGTGCCAGCAGCTTAACGGGAGATTTAGGTTCACCCCTCCACTTT
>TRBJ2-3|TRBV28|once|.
CASSSPSADSDTQYF
TGTGCCAGCAGCTCTCCATCCGCGGATTCAGATACGCAGTATTTT
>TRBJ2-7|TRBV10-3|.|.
CAISEGRTIEQYF
TGTGCCATCAGTGAGGGGAGGACTATCGAGCAGTACTTC
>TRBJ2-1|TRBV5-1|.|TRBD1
CASSLPNRDRGYNEQFF
TGCGCCAGCAGCTTGCCAAACCGGGACAGGGGGTACAATGAGCAGTTCTTC
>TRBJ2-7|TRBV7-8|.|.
CASTPFQGGLFHEQYF
TGTGCCAGCACCCCTTTCCAGGGGGGGCTTTTCCACGAGCAGTACTTC
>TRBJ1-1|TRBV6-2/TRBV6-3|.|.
CASSYSTETREAFF
TGTGCCAGCAGTTACTCCACAGAGACGAGAGAAGCTTTCTTT
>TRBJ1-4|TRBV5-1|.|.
CASSLDTSRLFF
TGCGCCAGCAGCTTGGACACAAGCAGATTGTTTTTT
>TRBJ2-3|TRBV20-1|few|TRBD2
CSEQSGRADTQYF
TGCAGTGAACAAAGCGGGAGGGCAGATACGCAGTATTTT
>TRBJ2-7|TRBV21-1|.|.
CASTADRDSYEQYF
TGTGCCAGCACCGCGGACAGGGACTCCTACGAGCAGTACTTC
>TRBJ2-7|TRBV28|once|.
CASIPPGQTYEQYF
TGTGCCAGCATCCCCCCGGGACAAACCTACGAGCAGTACTTC
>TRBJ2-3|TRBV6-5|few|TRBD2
CASRTSGAPTDTQYF
TGTGCCAGCAGGACTAGCGGGGCTCCCACAGATACGCAGTATTTT
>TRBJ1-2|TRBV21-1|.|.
CASGTGGDESYGYTF
TGTGCCAGCGGGACAGGGGGCGATGAGTCCTATGGCTACACCTTC
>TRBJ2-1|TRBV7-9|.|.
CASSTVDRLSYNEQFF
TGTGCCAGCAGCACCGTCGACAGGTTGTCCTACAATGAGCAGTTCTTC
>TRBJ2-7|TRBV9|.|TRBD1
CASSVSGQVTYEQYF
TGTGCCAGCAGCGTGTCGGGACAGGTCACCTACGAGCAGTACTTC
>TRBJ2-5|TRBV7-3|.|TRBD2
CASSSPGASGGETQYF
TGTGCCAGCAGCTCTCCGGGGGCTAGCGGGGGCGAGACCCAGTACTTC
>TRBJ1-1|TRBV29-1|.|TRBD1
CSADRGLNTEAFF
TGCAGCGCAGACAGGGGTTTAAATACTGAAGCTTTCTTT
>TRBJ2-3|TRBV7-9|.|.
CATRQVDTQYF
TGTGCCACCCGACAGGTGGATACGCAGTATTTT
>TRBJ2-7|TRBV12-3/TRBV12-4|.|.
CASSSEGTVSYEQYF
TGTGCCAGCAGTAGTGAGGGTACCGTGTCCTACGAGCAGTACTTC
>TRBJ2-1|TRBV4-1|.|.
CASSQVLLPINEQFF
TGCGCCAGCAGCCAAGTGTTACTACCGATCAATGAGCAGTTCTTC